These T cell receptor beta chains were read from a single sample in a study of OX40 agonist ivuxolimab in advanced cancers. Clones were sequenced by immunoSEQ multiplex PCR, and TCRdb holds only the in-frame ones, with some missing. The data hold tens of thousands of clones, with roughly nine tenths observed a single time. This specimen was CD4+ or CD8+ T cells sorted from blood, taken in a trial of the OX40 agonist ivuxolimab. These TCRs come from an adult with an advanced solid tumor such as melanoma, head and neck, liver or kidney cancer. The CDR3 runs from the conserved cysteine through the conserved F or W. The order of the fields is D gene, CDR3 length, J gene, clone size, V gene, CDR3 protein, CDR3 DNA. D genes are given only for firm matches. Clone size is stated in some rows and not others, as once, few, many or a class when expanded.

TRBD2	16	TRBJ2-7	-	TRBV19	CASSIWGGTNLYEQYF	TGTGCCAGTAGTATTTGGGGCGGGACTAACCTCTACGAGCAGTACTTC
TRBD2	16	TRBJ2-3	-	TRBV7-2	CASSRSSGGSTDTQYF	TGTGCCAGCAGCAGATCTAGCGGGGGGAGCACAGATACGCAGTATTTT
-	14	TRBJ2-7	-	TRBV11-2	CASSLDVSGNEQYF	TGTGCCAGCAGCTTAGATGTGTCAGGGAACGAGCAGTACTTC
-	13	TRBJ1-1	-	TRBV28	CASRPAVNTEAFF	TGTGCCAGCAGGCCGGCCGTGAACACTGAAGCTTTCTTT
-	14	TRBJ2-3	-	TRBV18	CASSPGPGPDTQYF	TGTGCCAGCTCACCTGGACCCGGCCCAGATACGCAGTATTTT
-	17	TRBJ2-1	-	TRBV5-1	CASSLGPRGRVYNEQFF	TGCGCCAGCAGCTTGGGGCCCCGCGGGCGGGTCTACAATGAGCAGTTCTTC
TRBD2	15	TRBJ2-7	-	TRBV6-1	CASSEAGAGGYEQYF	TGTGCCAGCAGTGAAGCGGGTGCGGGAGGCTACGAGCAGTACTTC
-	14	TRBJ2-7	-	TRBV28	CASSLFGLNYEQYF	TGTGCCAGCAGTTTATTCGGACTCAACTACGAACAGTACTTC
-	14	TRBJ1-1	-	TRBV18	CASSVLGLGTEAFF	TGTGCCAGCTCAGTCCTGGGGCTCGGCACTGAAGCTTTCTTT
-	15	TRBJ2-1	-	TRBV7-6	CASSSMPQGYNEQFF	TGTGCCAGCAGCTCTATGCCCCAGGGGTACAATGAGCAGTTCTTC
TRBD2	14	TRBJ2-3	-	TRBV5-4	CASSFRGGADTQYF	TGTGCCAGCAGCTTTCGCGGGGGGGCAGATACGCAGTATTTT
-	18	TRBJ1-3	once	TRBV7-9	CASSLPRTDFSSGNTIYF	TGTGCCAGCAGCTTGCCTAGGACTGACTTTAGCTCTGGAAACACCATATATTTT
-	14	TRBJ1-1	-	TRBV2	CASSEVFRSTEAFF	TGTGCCAGCAGTGAAGTCTTCAGGAGCACTGAAGCTTTCTTT
-	14	TRBJ2-2	-	TRBV11-2	CASSFFVFTGELFF	TGTGCCAGCAGCTTCTTCGTCTTCACCGGGGAGCTGTTTTTT
-	13	TRBJ2-1	once	TRBV11-3	CASSLAAYNEQFF	TGTGCCAGCAGCTTAGCGGCCTACAATGAGCAGTTCTTC
-	13	TRBJ1-2	-	TRBV27	CASSFFRWRGYTF	TGTGCCAGCAGTTTTTTCAGGTGGAGGGGCTACACCTTC
-	16	TRBJ1-2	-	TRBV2	CASSEGPGRTNYGYTF	TGTGCCAGCAGTGAAGGTCCGGGCCGAACTAACTATGGCTACACCTTC
TRBD1	13	TRBJ2-1	few	TRBV7-3	CASSLQDRGEQFF	TGTGCCAGCAGCCTTCAGGACAGGGGGGAGCAGTTCTTC
-	16	TRBJ1-1	-	TRBV4-2	CASSQETKGPYTEAFF	TGTGCCAGCAGCCAAGAAACAAAGGGCCCCTACACTGAAGCTTTCTTT
-	16	TRBJ2-2	few	TRBV2	CASSATRASNTGELFF	TGTGCCAGCAGTGCAACCCGGGCTTCGAACACCGGGGAGCTGTTTTTT
-	14	TRBJ2-1	-	TRBV9	CASSPRHEDNEQFF	TGTGCCAGCAGCCCAAGACACGAAGACAATGAGCAGTTCTTC
-	16	TRBJ2-3	-	TRBV5-5	CASSLLRVPGTDTQYF	TGTGCCAGCAGCTTGCTACGGGTTCCTGGCACAGATACGCAGTATTTT
-	15	TRBJ2-2	-	TRBV2	CASRLQLGNTGELFF	TGTGCCAGCAGATTACAGTTAGGTAACACCGGGGAGCTGTTTTTT